Listed here is a single TCR beta chain. The antigen remains unidentified. The split of CD4+ cells yielded CD45RA+ naive and CD45RA-negative memory subsets. Methods used by the authors: Quality scores were absent from the junction-only immunoSEQ sequences, so filtering differed. Sequenced by immunoSEQ multiplex PCR; TCRdb stores in-frame clones only, minus some. Clone size and V and J calls were adopted from that table, with D and trimming inferred from the DNA. The profile shows approximately 530,000 clones, about 96% of them singletons. This record belongs to a study of shared clonotypes between healthy human individuals. Study-level points and caveats: The study generally estimated greater richness for naive than memory subsets. A few donors had about 5% of their naive CD4 clonotypes in common.

The CDR3 totals 17 residues. J was trimmed by 9 bases and V by 0 bases; bases with no gene match: 9. Germline CDR1 reads MGHRA; CDR2 reads YSYEKL. Sequenced input: naive CD4+ T cells sorted from blood. Subset given: CD45RA+ positively selected. The sequence was collected from a woman under 40 in good health. The rearrangement uses TRBV4-1 and TRBJ2-1, with 12 bases that match TRBD2. The DNA for the CDR3 is TGCGCCAGCAGCCAAGAGACGACTAGCGGGAGTCTAGGTGAGCAGTTCTTC. As protein: CASSQETTSGSLGEQFF.